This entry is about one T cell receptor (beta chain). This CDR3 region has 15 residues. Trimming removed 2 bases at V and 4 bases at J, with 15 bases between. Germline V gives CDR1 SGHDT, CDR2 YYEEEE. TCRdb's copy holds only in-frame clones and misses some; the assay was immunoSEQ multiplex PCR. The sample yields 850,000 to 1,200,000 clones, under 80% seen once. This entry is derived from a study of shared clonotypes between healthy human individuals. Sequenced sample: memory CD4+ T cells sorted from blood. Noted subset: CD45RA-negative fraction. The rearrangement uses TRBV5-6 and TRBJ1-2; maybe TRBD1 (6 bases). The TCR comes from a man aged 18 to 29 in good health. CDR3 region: CASSFFTGQSYGYTF. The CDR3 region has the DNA TGTGCCAGCAGCTTTTTTACAGGACAGTCCTATGGCTACACCTTC.